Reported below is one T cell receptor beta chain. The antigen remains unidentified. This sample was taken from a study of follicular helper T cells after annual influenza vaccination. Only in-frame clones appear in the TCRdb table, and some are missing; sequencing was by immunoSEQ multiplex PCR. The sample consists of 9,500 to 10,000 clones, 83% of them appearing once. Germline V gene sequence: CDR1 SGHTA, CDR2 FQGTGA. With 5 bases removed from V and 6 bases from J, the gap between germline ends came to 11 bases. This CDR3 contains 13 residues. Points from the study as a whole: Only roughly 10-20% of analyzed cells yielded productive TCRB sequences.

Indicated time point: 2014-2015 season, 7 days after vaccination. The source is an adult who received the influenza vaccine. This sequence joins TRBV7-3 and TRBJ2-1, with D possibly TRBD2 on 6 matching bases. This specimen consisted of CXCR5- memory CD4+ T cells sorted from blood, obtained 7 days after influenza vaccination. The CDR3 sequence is CASSLSGGNEQFF. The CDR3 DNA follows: TGTGCCAGCAGCCTTTCCGGGGGCAATGAGCAGTTCTTC.